Given below is one T cell receptor beta chain in context. The antigen remains unidentified. Unique molecular identifiers were present on cDNA, and template switching added a universal primer site. Each CDR3 protein gets one entry after TCRdb re-called the 5' RACE reads with MiXCR. This sample yields more than 200,000 distinct CDR3 sequences, of which about 14% are seen a single time; under 9.5% belongs to the top ten. The data are from a study of identical twins. The ends lost 4 bases at V and 6 bases at J; junction bases unmatched: 8. The CDR3 covers 14 residues. Points from the study as a whole: Zero-insertion findings could be partly confounded by invariant cells (MAIT and iNKT cells). Cord blood beta clonotypes that were abundant carried fewer insertions, and memory repertoires showed no such trend.

The origin of this receptor is a young woman in good health. Specimen: memory (CD45RO+) T cells sorted from blood. V usage is TRBV12-3 or TRBV12-4 and J usage is TRBJ2-7; the match to TRBD1 covers 8 bases. Written as DNA, the CDR3 is TGTGCCAGCAGTTCAGGGGGCCTTAGCTCCGAGCAGTACTTC. It specifies CASSSGGLSSEQYF.